These T cell receptor beta chains were read from a single sample in a study of human T cells and chemical hapten exposure. TCRdb recomputed calls from the RACE reads with MiXCR, one row per CDR3 protein. The sample has approximately 25,000 distinct CDR3 sequences; 8.5% to 9.5% are singletons. Source: whole blood, taken in connection with sensitization to the hapten diphenylcyclopropenone (DPC). Source of these receptors: a man aged 30 to 39 with alopecia areata. Some clones in this sample may be carry-over from other donors' samples. Both conserved end residues are part of each CDR3. The D gene is left open where the match is weak. Only part of the rows carry a size: once, few, many, or a class if the clone is expanded.

D	J	V	size	DNA	CDR3
-	TRBJ1-2	TRBV3-1	-	TGTGCCAGCAGCCCTTACCTAGACAGCAACTATGGCTACACCTTC	CASSPYLDSNYGYTF
-	TRBJ1-4	TRBV18	many	TGTGCCAGCTCCCCAGGACAGCAGAATGAAAAACTGTTTTTT	CASSPGQQNEKLFF
-	TRBJ1-2	TRBV7-9	large	TGTGCCAGCTGGGCAGGGGAGGCCTATGGCTACACCTTC	CASWAGEAYGYTF
-	TRBJ2-3	TRBV4-3	many	TGCGCCAGCAGCCAAGATTTGACCCTAGCAGGGGGCACAGATACGCAGTATTTT	CASSQDLTLAGGTDTQYF
TRBD1	TRBJ1-1	TRBV27	-	TGTGCCAGCAGTTTAAGGGGGCCCACACGAGAAGCTTTCTTT	CASSLRGPTREAFF
-	TRBJ1-5	TRBV18	once	TGTGCCAGCTCACCAGGCACGCCGGGGCCCCAGCATTTT	CASSPGTPGPQHF
-	TRBJ2-7	TRBV10-2	many	TGCGCCAGCAGTCTCTCGGGGGACGAGCAGTACTTC	CASSLSGDEQYF
-	TRBJ2-7	TRBV11-2	few	TGTGCCAGCAGCTATAAGGGAGTCTACGAGCAGTACTTC	CASSYKGVYEQYF
-	TRBJ1-1	TRBV19	-	TGTGCCAGTAGTACTCATCAGGGAATTAACACTGAAGCTTTCTTT	CASSTHQGINTEAFF
TRBD1	TRBJ2-3	TRBV27	-	TGTGCCAGCAGAGGTACAGGGGCCGATACGCAGTATTTT	CASRGTGADTQYF
TRBD2	TRBJ2-1	TRBV7-6	many	TGTGCCAGCGCGGCGGGGGGAAACAAGGGACCCTACAATGAGCAGTTCTTC	CASAAGGNKGPYNEQFF
-	TRBJ1-1	TRBV6-1	many	TGTGCCAGCAGTGAAGATCCGTGGGAGTGGGCTTTCTTT	CASSEDPWEWAFF
TRBD2	TRBJ2-1	TRBV11-2	many	TGTGCCAGCAGCTTAGATGGAGCTAGCGGGATGAGCTCCTACAATGAGCAGTTCTTC	CASSLDGASGMSSYNEQFF
-	TRBJ2-3	TRBV3-1	many	TGTGCCAGCAGCCAAGGGGGGAGGATCACAGATACGCAGTATTTT	CASSQGGRITDTQYF
-	TRBJ1-3	TRBV3-1	many	TGTGCCAGCAGTCTCAAAGGGGCTGGAAACACCATATATTTT	CASSLKGAGNTIYF
-	TRBJ2-2	TRBV5-5	-	TGTGCCAGCAGCTTGGAAGGCTCCGCCGGGGAGCTGTTTTTT	CASSLEGSAGELFF